The T cell receptor (beta chain) described here comes from a study of spatial heterogeneity in lung cancer. CDR1 and CDR2 (germline): MDHEN, SYDVKM. The germline V and J ends were trimmed by 2 bases and 6 bases, with 10 bases remaining between them. This CDR3 comprises 14 residues. TCRdb analysed the 5' RACE reads with MiXCR anew, one entry per CDR3 protein. This repertoire shows over 25,000 distinct CDR3 sequences, about 8.8% found once; its top ten account for about 36%. Time point denoted: sample taken at primary tumor resection. Unsorted samples of tumor, nontumor lung or frozen PBMC had their whole RNA sequenced. The donor group consisted of 55 to 85 patients who had untreated, early-stage non-small cell lung cancer.

The receptor was isolated from a female donor with early-stage non-small cell lung cancer. Sequenced here: PBMCs, sampled at surgery. The genes are TRBV28 and TRBJ2-2, with D perhaps TRBD2 (6 bases). The CDR3 sequence: CASSLAGTAGELFF. The CDR3 DNA sequence: TGTGCCAGCAGTTTAGCGGGGACGGCCGGGGAGCTGTTTTTT.